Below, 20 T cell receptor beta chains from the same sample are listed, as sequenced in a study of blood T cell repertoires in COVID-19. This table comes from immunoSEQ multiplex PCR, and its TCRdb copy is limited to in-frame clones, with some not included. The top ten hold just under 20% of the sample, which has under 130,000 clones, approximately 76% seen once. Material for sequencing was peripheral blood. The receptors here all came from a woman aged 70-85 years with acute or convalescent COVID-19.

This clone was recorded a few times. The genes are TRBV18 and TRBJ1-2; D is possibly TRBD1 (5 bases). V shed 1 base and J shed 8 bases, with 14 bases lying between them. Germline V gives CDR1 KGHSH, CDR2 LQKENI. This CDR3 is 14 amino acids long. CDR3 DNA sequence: TGTGCCAGCTCACCACTCGAGACAGACGCGGGCTACACCTTC. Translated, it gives CASSPLETDAGYTF.

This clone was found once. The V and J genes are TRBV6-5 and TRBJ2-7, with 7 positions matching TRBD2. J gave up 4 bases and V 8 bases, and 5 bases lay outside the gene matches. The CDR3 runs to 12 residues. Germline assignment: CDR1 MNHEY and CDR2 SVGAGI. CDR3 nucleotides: TGTGCCAGCGGGGGGGGGATTTACGAGCAGTACTTC. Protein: CASGGGIYEQYF.

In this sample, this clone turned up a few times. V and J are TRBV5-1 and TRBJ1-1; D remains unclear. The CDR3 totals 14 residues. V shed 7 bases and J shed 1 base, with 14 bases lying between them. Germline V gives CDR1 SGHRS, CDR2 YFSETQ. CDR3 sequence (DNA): TGCGCCAGCTGGACCGGACGGGGGAACACTGAAGCTTTCTTT. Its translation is CASWTGRGNTEAFF.

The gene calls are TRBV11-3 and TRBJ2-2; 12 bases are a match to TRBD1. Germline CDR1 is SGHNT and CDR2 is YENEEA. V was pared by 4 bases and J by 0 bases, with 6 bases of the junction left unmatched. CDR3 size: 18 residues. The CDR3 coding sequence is TGTGCCAGCAGCTCAGGGGGGGACAGGGGGCCGAACACCGGGGAGCTGTTTTTT. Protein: CASSSGGDRGPNTGELFF. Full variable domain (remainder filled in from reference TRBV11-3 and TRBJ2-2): EAGVVQSPRYKIIEKKQPVAFWCNPISGHNTLYWYLQNLGQGPELLIRYENEEAVDDSQLPKDRFSAERLKGVDSTLKIQPAELGDSAVYLCASSSGGDRGPNTGELFFGEGSRLTVL.

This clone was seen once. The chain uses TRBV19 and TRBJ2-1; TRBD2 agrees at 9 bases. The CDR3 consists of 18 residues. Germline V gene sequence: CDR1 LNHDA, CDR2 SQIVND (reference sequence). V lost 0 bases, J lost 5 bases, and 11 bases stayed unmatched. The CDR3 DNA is TGTGCCAGTAGTATAGATCCCCAAGCGGGGGGCGTACACAATGAGCAGTTCTTC. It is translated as CASSIDPQAGGVHNEQFF. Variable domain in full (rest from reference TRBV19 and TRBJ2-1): DGGITQSPKYLFRKEGQNVTLSCEQNLNHDAMYWYRQDPGQGLRLIYYSQIVNDFQKGDIAEGYSVSREKKESFPLTVTSAQKNPTAFYLCASSIDPQAGGVHNEQFFGPGTRLTVL.

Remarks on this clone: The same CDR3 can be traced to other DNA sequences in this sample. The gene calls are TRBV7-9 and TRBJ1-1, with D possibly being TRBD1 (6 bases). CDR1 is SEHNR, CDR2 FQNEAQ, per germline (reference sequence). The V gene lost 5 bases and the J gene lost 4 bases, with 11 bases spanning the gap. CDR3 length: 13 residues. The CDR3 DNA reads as TGTGCCAGCAGCCGAGGACAGCCCACTGAAGCTTTCTTT. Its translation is CASSRGQPTEAFF.

This CDR3 reads CASSQGVAGGPSEAFF. The DNA of the CDR3 is TGTGCCAGCAGCCAAGGGGTGGCAGGGGGACCTTCCGAAGCTTTCTTT. This chain uses TRBV7-8 with TRBJ1-1; TRBD1 matches at 7 bases. V lost 5 bases and J lost 8; bases outside the gene matches: 17. Looked up from germline, CDR1 is SGHVS and CDR2 is FQNEAQ. The CDR3 is 16 residues long.

This CDR3 is CASSQETGGKPQHF. Written as DNA, the CDR3 is TGCGCCAGCAGCCAAGAGACAGGGGGTAAGCCCCAGCATTTT. The chain carries TRBV4-1 and TRBJ1-5, with 9 bases fitting TRBD1. V gave up 0 bases and J gave up 8 bases; unmatched junction bases: 2. CDR1 MGHRA and CDR2 YSYEKL come from the germline V gene. There are 14 residues in the CDR3.

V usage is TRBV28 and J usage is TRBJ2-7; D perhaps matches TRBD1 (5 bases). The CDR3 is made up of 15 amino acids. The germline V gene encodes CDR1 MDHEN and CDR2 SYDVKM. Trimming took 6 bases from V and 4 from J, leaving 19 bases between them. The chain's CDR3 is CASSRSRQFLYEQYF. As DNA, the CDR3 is TGTGCCAGCAGCCGATCGAGACAGTTCCTATACGAGCAGTACTTC.

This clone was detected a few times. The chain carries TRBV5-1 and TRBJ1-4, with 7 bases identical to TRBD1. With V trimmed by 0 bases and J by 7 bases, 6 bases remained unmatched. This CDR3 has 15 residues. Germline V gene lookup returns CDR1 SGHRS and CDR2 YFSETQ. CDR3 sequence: CASSLGAGGGEKLFF. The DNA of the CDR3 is TGCGCCAGCAGCTTGGGGGCAGGGGGAGGTGAAAAACTGTTTTTT.

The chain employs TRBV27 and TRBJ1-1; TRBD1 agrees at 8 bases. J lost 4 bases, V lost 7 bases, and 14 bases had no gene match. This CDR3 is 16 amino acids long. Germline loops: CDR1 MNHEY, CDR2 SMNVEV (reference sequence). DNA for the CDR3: TGTGCCAGCACCTACGGGACAGGCCGGGCGGGCACTGAAGCTTTCTTT. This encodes CASTYGTGRAGTEAFF.

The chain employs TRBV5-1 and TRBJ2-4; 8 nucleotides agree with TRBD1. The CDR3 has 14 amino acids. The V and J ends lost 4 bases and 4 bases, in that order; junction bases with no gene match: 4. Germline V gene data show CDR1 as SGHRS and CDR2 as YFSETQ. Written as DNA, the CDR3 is TGCGCCAGCAGCGTGACAGGGGATAAAAACATTCAGTACTTC. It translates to CASSVTGDKNIQYF.

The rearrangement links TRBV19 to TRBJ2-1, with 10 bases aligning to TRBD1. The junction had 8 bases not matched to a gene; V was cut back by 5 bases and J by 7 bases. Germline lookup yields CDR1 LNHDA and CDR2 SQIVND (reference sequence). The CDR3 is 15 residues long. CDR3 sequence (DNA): TGTGCCAGTAGTGCCCGGGACAGGGGACAGAATGAGCAGTTCTTC. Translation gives CASSARDRGQNEQFF. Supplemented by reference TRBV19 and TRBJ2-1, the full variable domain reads DGGITQSPKYLFRKEGQNVTLSCEQNLNHDAMYWYRQDPGQGLRLIYYSQIVNDFQKGDIAEGYSVSREKKESFPLTVTSAQKNPTAFYLCASSARDRGQNEQFFGPGTRLTVL.

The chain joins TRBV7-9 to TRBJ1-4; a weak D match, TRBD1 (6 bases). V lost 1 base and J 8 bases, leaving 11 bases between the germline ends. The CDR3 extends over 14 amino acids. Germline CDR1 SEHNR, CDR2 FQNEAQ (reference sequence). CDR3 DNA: TGTGCCAGCAGCTTAGGTTCAGGGGAAGAAAAACTGTTTTTT. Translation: CASSLGSGEEKLFF.

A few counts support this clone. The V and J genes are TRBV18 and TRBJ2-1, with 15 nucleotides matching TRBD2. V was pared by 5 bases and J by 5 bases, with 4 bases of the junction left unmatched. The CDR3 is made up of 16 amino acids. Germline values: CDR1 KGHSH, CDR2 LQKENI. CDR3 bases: TGTGCCAGCTCAGGACTAGCGGGGGGGCGAGACAATGAGCAGTTCTTC. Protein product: CASSGLAGGRDNEQFF. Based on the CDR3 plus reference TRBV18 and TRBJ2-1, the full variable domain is NAGVMQNPRHLVRRRGQEARLRCSPMKGHSHVYWYRQLPEEGLKFMVYLQKENIIDESGMPKERFSAEFPKEGPSILRIQQVVRGDSAAYFCASSGLAGGRDNEQFFGPGTRLTVL.

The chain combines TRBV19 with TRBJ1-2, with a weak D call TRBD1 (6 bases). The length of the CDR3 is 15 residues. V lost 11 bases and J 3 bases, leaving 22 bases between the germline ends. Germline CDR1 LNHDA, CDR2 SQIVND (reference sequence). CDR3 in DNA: TGTGCCTCCCAAGCCCAACCGACAGGAGACTATGGCTACACCTTC. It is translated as CASQAQPTGDYGYTF. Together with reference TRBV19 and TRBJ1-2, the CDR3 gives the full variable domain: DGGITQSPKYLFRKEGQNVTLSCEQNLNHDAMYWYRQDPGQGLRLIYYSQIVNDFQKGDIAEGYSVSREKKESFPLTVTSAQKNPTAFYLCASQAQPTGDYGYTFGSGTRLTVV.

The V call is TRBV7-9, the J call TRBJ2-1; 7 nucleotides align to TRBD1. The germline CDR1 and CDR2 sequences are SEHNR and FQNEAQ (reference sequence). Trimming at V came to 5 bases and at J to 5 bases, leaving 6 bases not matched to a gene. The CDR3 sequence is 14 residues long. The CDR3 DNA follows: TGTGCCAGCAGCCCTCAGACAGGGAACAATGAGCAGTTCTTC. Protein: CASSPQTGNNEQFF.

CDR3 amino acids: CATPDEAVLSYEQYF. DNA of the CDR3: TGTGCCACCCCCGACGAGGCCGTTCTTTCCTACGAGCAGTACTTC. The chain employs TRBV27 and TRBJ2-7; D uncertain. CDR1 MNHEY and CDR2 SMNVEV come from the germline V gene (reference sequence). The CDR3 is 15 amino acids. Trimming stripped 10 bases from V and 1 base from J, with 20 bases between.

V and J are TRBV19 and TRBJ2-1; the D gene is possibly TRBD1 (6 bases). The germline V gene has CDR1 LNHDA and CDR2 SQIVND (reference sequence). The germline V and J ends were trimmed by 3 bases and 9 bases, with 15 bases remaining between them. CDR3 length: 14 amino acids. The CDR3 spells CASSIWAGDAEQFF. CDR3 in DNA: TGTGCCAGTAGTATTTGGGCAGGGGACGCTGAGCAGTTCTTC.

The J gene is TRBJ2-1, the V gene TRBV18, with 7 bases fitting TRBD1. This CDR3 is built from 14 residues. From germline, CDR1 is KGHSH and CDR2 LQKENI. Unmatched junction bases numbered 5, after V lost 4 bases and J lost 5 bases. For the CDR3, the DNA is TGTGCCAGCTCACGACAGGGTATAGACAATGAGCAGTTCTTC. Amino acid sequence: CASSRQGIDNEQFF.